Following are 30 T cell receptor beta chains from one sample sequenced in a study of blood T cells in healthy people across ages. A second PCR, run for roughly 6 to 11 cycles, used a sample-barcoded 5' primer plus a J-beta primer mix. Using its own MiXCR run on the 5' RACE reads, TCRdb lists one record per CDR3 protein. The sample shows roughly 1,500,000 distinct CDR3 sequences, roughly 32% of them seen only once. The sequenced material came from blood. Receptor source: a woman aged 25 to 45 in good health.

This sequence joins TRBV20-1 and TRBJ2-1; 7 bases line up with TRBD2. J lost 10 bases, V lost 3 bases, and 6 bases had no gene match. Germline V gives CDR1 DFQATT, CDR2 SNEGSKA (reference sequence). This CDR3 comprises 12 residues. In nucleotides, the CDR3 is TGCAGTGCTAGTCCCTACGGGGGGGAGCAGTTCTTC. This encodes CSASPYGGEQFF.

The chain has TRBV7-9 and TRBJ2-7; the D gene is possibly TRBD1 (6 bases). CDR3 size: 14 residues. Looked up from germline, CDR1 is SEHNR and CDR2 is FQNEAQ (reference sequence). Between the trimmed V and J ends, which lost 2 bases and 3 bases, there was a span of 11 bases. CDR3 sequence reads: CASSLIGTNYEQYF. The CDR3 DNA reads TGTGCCAGCAGCTTAATCGGGACAAACTACGAGCAGTACTTC.

This chain links TRBV27 with TRBJ2-3; TRBD2 agrees at 7 bases. The CDR3 is made up of 18 amino acids. After removal of 1 base from V and 0 bases from J, the junction contained 10 bases not matched to a gene. From germline, CDR1 is MNHEY and CDR2 SMNVEV (reference sequence). CDR3 sequence reads: CASSLYGLAVASTDTQYF. CDR3 bases: TGTGCCAGCAGTTTATATGGTCTAGCGGTAGCCAGCACAGATACGCAGTATTTT.

This sequence joins TRBV12-3 or TRBV12-4 and TRBJ2-2, with 7 nucleotides matching TRBD1. J lost 1 base, V lost 6 bases, and 8 bases had no gene match. The CDR3 length is 16 residues. The CDR3 sequence is CASSIEGARNTGELFF. The CDR3 region has the DNA TGTGCCAGCAGCATCGAGGGGGCCCGGAACACCGGGGAGCTGTTTTTT.

Points on this clonotype: The junction shows a germline mismatch at one end, possibly a read error. The chain couples TRBV7-9 to TRBJ2-1; 11 nucleotides agree with TRBD2. Per the germline V gene, CDR1 is SEHNR and CDR2 is FQNEAQ (reference sequence). CDR3 length: 15 residues. For the CDR3, the DNA is TGTGCCGGCAGAAAAAGCGGGACTAGCGGCTATGAGCAGTTCTTC. Translation: CAGRKSGTSGYEQFF.

The rearrangement links TRBV21-1 to TRBJ1-5; the D call of TRBD1 is as the table states it, not checked on the DNA. TRBV21-1 is listed as a pseudogene. The CDR3 totals 14 residues. The DNA of the CDR3 is TGTGCCAGCATCCCGGACAGGTTTTATCAGCCCCAGCATTTT. It specifies CASIPDRFYQPQHF.

This chain connects TRBV9 to TRBJ2-1; 9 bases are shared with TRBD2. This CDR3 comprises 14 residues. Germline CDR1 is SGDLS and CDR2 is YYNGEE. With 3 bases clipped from V and 8 bases from J, the junction kept 6 bases outside the gene matches. Written as DNA, the CDR3 is TGTGCCAGCAGCGGGGGACTAGCTTCCCATGAGCAGTTCTTC. It encodes CASSGGLASHEQFF.

A few counts support this clonotype. The rearrangement joins TRBV21-1 to TRBJ2-5; the DNA was not used to check the table's D call, TRBD1. TRBV21-1 is a documented pseudogene. CDR3 length: 15 amino acids. DNA of the CDR3: TGTGCCAGCACCGATAGGGGGCCAAGGGGAGAGACCCAGTACTTC. Translated, it gives CASTDRGPRGETQYF.

The V gene is TRBV21-1, the J gene TRBJ2-7; TRBD1 was called by the table and not checked on the DNA. TRBV21-1 is a pseudogene locus. This CDR3 is built from 14 residues. CDR3 protein: CASARGQSSYEQYF. CDR3 nucleotide sequence: TGTGCCAGCGCCCGGGGACAGAGCTCCTACGAGCAGTACTTC.

This chain connects TRBV27 to TRBJ2-1; D uncertain. The CDR3 totals 10 residues. The germline V gene encodes CDR1 MNHEY and CDR2 SMNVEV (reference sequence). V was pared by 8 bases and J by 8 bases, with 7 bases between. DNA for the CDR3: TGTGCCAGCGGCTGGGATGAGCAGTTCTTC. This sequence encodes CASGWDEQFF.

As for this clonotype: Being one base from a much bigger clone, this may be a read error. V gene TRBV9 combines with J gene TRBJ2-7; 8 bases line up with TRBD2. The germline CDR1 and CDR2 sequences are SGDLS and YYNGEE. The CDR3 runs to 16 residues. Trimming took 3 bases from V and 1 from J; bases not matched to a gene: 9. The CDR3 reads CASSAGPASGSYEQYF. CDR3 DNA sequence: TGTGCCAGCAGCGCAGGCCCCGCTAGCGGGTCCTACGAGCAGTACTTC.

This clonotype was seen a few times. For the CDR3, the DNA is TGTGCCAGCAGCCACCTACAGGGAAGAGGGGAAGAGACCCAGTACTTC. This codes for CASSHLQGRGEETQYF. This chain joins TRBV14 and TRBJ2-5, with D perhaps matching TRBD1 (6 bases). Germline V CDR1 and CDR2: SGHDN, FVKESK. CDR3 size: 16 residues. V dropped 3 bases and J dropped 3 bases, with 17 bases sitting between them.

This chain connects TRBV9 to TRBJ1-1; D uncertain. Germline V gene sequence: CDR1 SGDLS, CDR2 YYNGEE. Trimming stripped 3 bases from V and 0 bases from J, with 6 bases between. This CDR3 region has 13 residues. CDR3 DNA sequence: TGTGCCAGCAGCGGAATAGTGAACACTGAAGCTTTCTTT. Its protein is CASSGIVNTEAFF.

This clonotype was seen only a few times. This sequence joins TRBV15 and TRBJ2-3; 7 positions match TRBD2. The CDR3 loop spans 15 amino acids. The germline V gene has CDR1 LNHNV and CDR2 YYDKDF (reference sequence). Losses at the gene ends were 3 bases for V and 2 bases for J; bases not matched to a gene: 5. The CDR3 spells CATSRSSGDTDTQYF. The DNA of the CDR3 is TGTGCCACCAGCAGGTCTAGCGGAGACACAGATACGCAGTATTTT.

The sample holds a few counts of this clonotype. This chain connects TRBV29-1 to TRBJ1-1; the match to TRBD1 covers 7 bases. V trimming: 1 base; J trimming: 5 bases; junction bases outside the gene matches: 1. The CDR3 runs 12 residues. The germline V gene has CDR1 SQVTM and CDR2 ANQGSEA. As DNA, the CDR3 is TGCAGCGTTGAAGCACAGGGGACTGAAGCTTTCTTT. Encoded protein: CSVEAQGTEAFF.

This chain joins TRBV3-1 and TRBJ1-2, with 7 bases that match TRBD1. This CDR3 has 13 residues. The germline V gene has CDR1 LGHDT and CDR2 YNNKEL (reference sequence). The junction had 4 bases not matched to a gene; V was cut back by 1 base and J by 8 bases. The CDR3 bases are TGTGCCAGCAGCCAAGGAGGCAGGGGGGGCTACACCTTC. This gives the protein CASSQGGRGGYTF.

This CDR3 is CASSLTSGAVGQYF. In DNA form, the CDR3 reads TGTGCCAGCAGTTTGACCTCAGGGGCCGTTGGGCAGTACTTC. The chain recombines TRBV28 with TRBJ2-4; possible D gene TRBD1, 6 bases. Trimming pared 3 bases from V and 13 bases from J, leaving 19 bases between. Germline-derived CDR1 and CDR2 are MDHEN and SYDVKM. The CDR3 contains 14 residues. Drawing the rest from reference TRBV28 and TRBJ2-4, the complete variable domain is DVKVTQSSRYLVKRTGEKVFLECVQDMDHENMFWYRQDPGLGLRLIYFSYDVKMKEKGDIPEGYSVSREKKERFSLILESASTNQTSMYLCASSLTSGAVGQYFGAGTRLSVL.

This clonotype came up a few times. This chain joins TRBV3-1 and TRBJ2-1; 8 nucleotides match TRBD2. Unmatched junction bases numbered 5, after V lost 4 bases and J lost 0 bases. The CDR3 has 16 amino acids. Germline CDR1 and CDR2: LGHDT and YNNKEL (reference sequence). The CDR3 loop reads CASSPELAVSYNEQFF. The CDR3 nucleotides are TGTGCCAGCAGCCCGGAACTAGCGGTCTCCTACAATGAGCAGTTCTTC.

This clonotype was seen once. The chain uses TRBV19 and TRBJ2-5; D uncertain. The germline CDR1 and CDR2 sequences are LNHDA and SQIVND (reference sequence). V was clipped by 4 bases and J by 1 base, with 10 bases between them. This CDR3 region has 14 residues. CDR3 nucleotide sequence: TGTGCCAGTAGTAGAGGCAACGCCCAAGAGACCCAGTACTTC. Translating gives CASSRGNAQETQYF.

The chain employs TRBV7-8 and TRBJ2-3, with a possible D match to TRBD2 (5 bases). V was shortened by 5 bases and J by 5 bases, with 14 bases between the two germline ends. Germline V CDR1 and CDR2: SGHVS, FQNEAQ. The CDR3 runs to 14 residues. The CDR3 DNA follows: TGTGCCAGCAGCCCCCGAGGGCGGGTAGATACGCAGTATTTT. Its translation: CASSPRGRVDTQYF.

This clonotype was seen more than once but under ten times. The chain joins TRBV10-3 to TRBJ2-1; no clear D gene. This CDR3 is 14 amino acids long. Germline lookup yields CDR1 ENHRY and CDR2 SYGVKD. V was cut by 10 bases and J by 2 bases, with 15 bases left in between. The DNA for the CDR3 is TGTGCCAGCATGGTCGGAAGTCCCTACAATGAGCAGTTCTTC. Translated: CASMVGSPYNEQFF.

V gene TRBV7-9 combines with J gene TRBJ1-1; D is unresolved. The CDR3 contains 14 residues. Germline V gene sequence: CDR1 SEHNR, CDR2 FQNEAQ (reference sequence). V was trimmed by 5 bases and J by 3 bases, leaving 13 bases between them. CDR3 sequence (DNA): TGTGCCAGCAGCCCCCCGTGGGCAGACACTGAAGCTTTCTTT. Its protein is CASSPPWADTEAFF.

The table lists this clonotype with many counts. A junction end diverges from the germline sequence, so it may reflect a read error. The chain combines TRBV27 with TRBJ2-7, with D uncertain. CDR1 and CDR2 (germline): MNHEY, SMNVEV (reference sequence). CDR3 length equals 13 residues. CDR3 residues: CASSLRESYEQYF. DNA of the CDR3: TGCGCCAGCAGCTTAAGGGAATCCTACGAGCAGTACTTC.

The V and J genes are TRBV10-3 and TRBJ2-1; weak D call: TRBD2 (7 bases). The V gene lost 10 bases and the J gene lost 4 bases, with 14 bases spanning the gap. The germline gives CDR1 ENHRY, CDR2 SYGVKD. The CDR3 has 13 amino acids. The CDR3 DNA sequence: TGTGCCACCAGGCGGGGGCCGTACAATGAGCAGTTCTTC. Translation gives CATRRGPYNEQFF.

This clonotype was counted ten times or more. The chain combines TRBV4-2 with TRBJ2-7, with D perhaps given as TRBD1 or TRBD2 (7 bases each). The CDR3 is 15 amino acids. CDR1 is LGHNA and CDR2 is YNFKEQ in the germline V gene. Trimming took 4 bases from V and 0 from J, leaving 13 bases between them. The CDR3 DNA sequence: TGTGCCAGCAGCCGGCAGCGGGACAGCTCCTACGAGCAGTACTTC. It is translated as CASSRQRDSSYEQYF.

V usage is TRBV7-9 and J usage is TRBJ1-2; TRBD1 matches at 7 bases. Unmatched junction bases numbered 8, after V lost 5 bases and J lost 8 bases. Germline CDR1 and CDR2: SEHNR and FQNEAQ (reference sequence). CDR3 length: 13 amino acids. CDR3 DNA: TGTGCCAGCAGCGCCGACAGGGTCTGGGGCTACACCTTC. This encodes CASSADRVWGYTF.

The CDR3 DNA reads as TGTGCCAGCAGCCGGACGGGACTAGCGGGACCCGGGGAGCTGTTTTTT. This codes for CASSRTGLAGPGELFF. The gene calls are TRBV3-1 and TRBJ2-2, with 13 nucleotides matching TRBD2. The V segment lost 4 bases and the J segment 6 bases; nucleotides outside the gene matches: 5. Per the germline V gene, CDR1 is LGHDT and CDR2 is YNNKEL (reference sequence). This CDR3 has 16 residues.

The chain couples TRBV29-1 to TRBJ2-1; D might be TRBD1 (7 bases). The V end lost 6 bases, the J end lost 2 bases, and 32 bases lay between the germline ends. The CDR3 totals 20 residues. Per germline, CDR1 SQVTM and CDR2 ANQGSEA. The CDR3: CSVLKSTAGGTGVPYNEQFF. For the CDR3, the DNA is TGCAGCGTCTTGAAAAGTACGGCAGGGGGGACGGGAGTTCCCTACAATGAGCAGTTCTTC.

Details on this clonotype: One junction end disagrees with the germline gene, perhaps due to a read error. The V call is TRBV6-1, the J call TRBJ2-1; no clear D. Germline lookup yields CDR1 MNHNS and CDR2 SASEGT. CDR3 length equals 15 residues. This chain's CDR3 is CASSAEPISTNEQLF. Here the CDR3 DNA reads TGTGCCAGCAGTGCAGAGCCGATCTCAACCAATGAGCAGTTGTTC.

A few counts support this clonotype. The chain recombines TRBV5-1 with TRBJ1-4, with 7 bases matching TRBD1. With V trimmed by 4 bases and J by 4 bases, 4 bases remained unmatched. The CDR3 has 14 residues. Germline lookup yields CDR1 SGHRS and CDR2 YFSETQ. The CDR3 DNA follows: TGCGCCAGCAGCACGGGACAGTTTAATGAAAAACTGTTTTTT. Translating it yields CASSTGQFNEKLFF.